The 25 T cell receptor beta chains below all came from one sample that was sequenced in a study of T cells in women clearing cervical HPV infection. Sequencing was performed with immunoSEQ multiplex PCR; in TCRdb, only in-frame clones are kept and a portion is missing. This sample lists tens of thousands of clones; its ten largest clones have 15% to 20%. Specimen: blood buffy coat. These receptors all stem from a woman aged 18-70 years with a cervical HPV16 infection that either progressed to CIN3+ or cleared (not recorded which).

In the case of this clone: The observed sequence ends 3 residues before the CDR3 terminus, with the missing tail filled in from the germline J gene. This chain links TRBV5-1 with TRBJ2-5, with 9 bases that match TRBD2. The ends lost 4 bases at V and 4 bases at J; junction bases unmatched: 14. Germline-derived CDR1 and CDR2 are SGHRS and YFSETQ. The CDR3 spans 17 residues. CDR3 in amino acids: CASSAGTSSVGGETQYF. The DNA read from the CDR3 is TGCGCCAGCAGCGCCGGGACTAGCAGTGTGGGAGGAGAGACC.

A remark on this clone: The read terminates 3 residues before the CDR3 end, so the remaining end is supplied by the germline J gene. This chain links TRBV20-1 with TRBJ2-7, with 7 bases fitting TRBD2. Germline assignment: CDR1 DFQATT and CDR2 SNEGSKA (reference sequence). This CDR3 contains 15 residues. J was trimmed by 0 bases and V by 2 bases; bases with no gene match: 7. The sequenced CDR3 bases are TGCAGTGCTAGATGGGGGGGGACGCTCTCCTACGAG. Translated: CSARWGGTLSYE. The whole CDR3 region reads CSARWGGTLSYEQYF.

Comments on this clone: Read coverage stops 3 residues before the CDR3 terminus; the germline J gene supplies the remainder. This sequence joins TRBV11-3 and TRBJ1-2; TRBD1 matches at 9 bases. Trimming removed 2 bases from V and 5 bases from J; junction bases left unmatched: 6. CDR1 and CDR2 from the germline V gene are SGHNT and YENEEA. The CDR3 is 15 residues long. This CDR3 is CASSLLGQGTYGYTF. The sequenced CDR3 bases are TGTGCCAGCAGCTTATTGGGACAGGGAACTTATGGC.

Details on this clone: The missing CDR3 end, 3 residues past where the read stops, is filled in from the germline J gene. The chain recombines TRBV28 with TRBJ1-6; D not certain. The CDR3 runs 13 residues. The ends were cut back, 2 bases at V and 10 bases at J, with 9 bases in the middle. Germline V lookup: CDR1 MDHEN, CDR2 SYDVKM. The CDR3: CASSLTGKSPLHF. The sequenced CDR3 bases are TGTGCCAGCAGTTTAACGGGGAAATCACCC. Full variable domain (outside the CDR3, taken from reference TRBV28 and TRBJ1-6): DVKVTQSSRYLVKRTGEKVFLECVQDMDHENMFWYRQDPGLGLRLIYFSYDVKMKEKGDIPEGYSVSREKKERFSLILESASTNQTSMYLCASSLTGKSPLHFGNGTRLTVT.

With respect to this clone: From the germline J gene comes the end of the CDR3, since the read stops 3 residues before it. This chain joins TRBV6-2 or TRBV6-3 and TRBJ2-3, with 12 bases lining up with TRBD1. CDR3 length: 16 amino acids. CDR1 and CDR2 from the germline V gene are MNHEY and SVGEGT. The sequenced CDR3 bases are TGTGCCAGCAGTCAAGGGACAGGGGGCGTTGTAGAGACG. Amino acid sequence: CASSQGTGGVVET. The entire CDR3 protein is CASSQGTGGVVETQYF.

Notes on this clone: From the germline J gene comes the end of the CDR3, since the read stops 3 residues before it. V usage is TRBV9 and J usage is TRBJ2-2, with 7 bases aligning to TRBD2. J gave up 5 bases and V 0 bases, and 4 bases lay outside the gene matches. Looked up from germline, CDR1 is SGDLS and CDR2 is YYNGEE. The CDR3 is 15 amino acids. The CDR3 spells CASSVEGSGTGELFF. Partial CDR3 DNA: TGTGCCAGCAGCGTAGAAGGTAGCGGGACCGGGGAG.

Turning to this clone: The CDR3 goes on 3 residues after the read ends, and that part is filled in from the germline J gene. The chain employs TRBV18 and TRBJ1-2; D is uncertain. The CDR3 totals 9 residues. CDR1 and CDR2 (germline): KGHSH, LQKENI. The covered CDR3 bases are TGTGCCAGCTCCTACGAC. This codes for CASSYD. The entire CDR3 protein reads CASSYDYTF.

The part of the CDR3 DNA that was read is TGTGCCAGCAGCTTGGCCCCCAACTATGAA. Its protein is CASSLAPNYE. The whole CDR3 sequence is CASSLAPNYEAFF. V and J are TRBV5-8 and TRBJ1-1; D remains ambiguous. The CDR3 end falls 3 residues outside the read, so it is completed with the germline J gene. V was shortened by 0 bases and J by 7 bases, with 10 bases between the two germline ends. CDR1 is SGHTS, CDR2 YDEGEE, per germline. The CDR3 loop spans 13 amino acids.

As regards this clone: The read terminates 3 residues before the CDR3 end, so the remaining end is supplied by the germline J gene. The chain uses TRBV19 and TRBJ1-3; D not certain. V was trimmed by 7 bases and J by 0 bases, leaving 7 bases between them. Germline lookup yields CDR1 LNHDA and CDR2 SQIVND (reference sequence). This CDR3 has 13 amino acids. The CDR3: CASTPSSGNTIYF. The covered CDR3 bases are TGTGCCAGTACCCCCAGCTCTGGAAACACC.

Incomplete CDR3 DNA: TGTGCCAGCAGTTTCGGCAGGGCTAGCAATCAGCCC. Amino acids: CASSFGRASNQP. The CDR3 in its entirety is CASSFGRASNQPQHF. The genes are TRBV28 and TRBJ1-5; TRBD1 is a possible D gene (5 bases). The CDR3 end falls 3 residues outside the read, so it is completed with the germline J gene. Trimming removed 3 bases at V and 0 bases at J, with 9 bases between. This CDR3 is 15 amino acids long. Germline lookup yields CDR1 MDHEN and CDR2 SYDVKM. The full variable domain, in which reference TRBV28 and TRBJ1-5 provide the parts outside the CDR3, is DVKVTQSSRYLVKRTGEKVFLECVQDMDHENMFWYRQDPGLGLRLIYFSYDVKMKEKGDIPEGYSVSREKKERFSLILESASTNQTSMYLCASSFGRASNQPQHFGDGTRLSIL.

Concerning this clone: The CDR3 end is not reached by the read, which stops 3 residues before it; the germline J gene fills it in. J is TRBJ2-3 and V is TRBV7-8; TRBD2 matches at 12 bases. V trimming: 7 bases; J trimming: 6 bases; junction bases outside the gene matches: 8. Germline V lookup: CDR1 SGHVS, CDR2 FQNEAQ. This CDR3 spans 15 amino acids. CDR3 DNA, as far as it was read: TGTGCCAGCACCCGGACTAGCGGGATCCCGGATACG. The encoded protein is CASTRTSGIPDT. The entire CDR3 protein reads CASTRTSGIPDTQYF.

A remark on this clone: The read halts 3 residues ahead of the CDR3 end, with the missing end drawn from the germline J gene. The V call is TRBV6-7, the J call TRBJ2-7; D perhaps matches TRBD2 (7 bases). TRBV6-7 is sorted into the ORF group, with uncertain function. The length of the CDR3 is 15 residues. V lost 7 bases and J 1 base, leaving 17 bases between the germline ends. The CDR3 bases that were read are TGTGCCAGCACACAGGGACTAACGGGGTCCTACGAG. Protein sequence: CASTQGLTGSYE. The whole CDR3 is CASTQGLTGSYEQYF.

About this clone: The read gets to within 3 residues of the CDR3 end, and the germline J gene fills in the rest. This sequence joins TRBV7-9 and TRBJ2-7, with a weak D call TRBD2 (6 bases). CDR3 length: 14 amino acids. Trimming shortened V by 4 bases and J by 6 bases, and 16 bases separated the two germline ends. Germline assignment: CDR1 SEHNR and CDR2 FQNEAQ (reference sequence). CDR3 DNA (partial): TGTGCCAGCAGCTCAATGGGACTCCCAGGCGAG. Its protein product is CASSSMGLPGE. The CDR3 as a whole reads CASSSMGLPGEQYF.

Concerning this clone: The read gets to within 3 residues of the CDR3 end, and the germline J gene fills in the rest. The chain recombines TRBV18 with TRBJ2-1; the D gene is possibly TRBD2 (6 bases). The CDR3 totals 14 residues. V was cut by 3 bases and J by 6 bases, with 12 bases left in between. Germline V gene sequence: CDR1 KGHSH, CDR2 LQKENI. The sequenced CDR3 bases are TGTGCCAGCTCACCCTCGACTAGTCCCAATGAG. It yields the protein CASSPSTSPNE. The complete CDR3 reads CASSPSTSPNEQFF.

With regard to this clone: The read ends 3 residues shy of where the CDR3 ends; the end is completed using the germline J gene. V and J are TRBV18 and TRBJ2-5; the D gene is possibly TRBD1 (5 bases). CDR3 size: 13 residues. Deletions cut 6 bases from V and 7 bases from J, with 15 bases between. Germline CDR1 reads KGHSH; CDR2 reads LQKENI. The sequenced CDR3 bases are TGTGCCAGCTCTGATACGCAGGGTTCGACC. It encodes CASSDTQGST. The entire CDR3 reads CASSDTQGSTQYF.

On this clone itself: The read gets to within 3 residues of the CDR3 end, and the germline J gene fills in the rest. J is TRBJ2-1 and V is TRBV14; D gene uncertain. Per germline, CDR1 SGHDN and CDR2 FVKESK. The V and J ends lost 3 bases and 3 bases respectively, with 9 bases between them. The CDR3 covers 14 residues. The CDR3 bases that were read are TGTGCCAGCAGCCAGGGCTCGTTCTACAATGAG. It is translated as CASSQGSFYNE. The full CDR3 protein is CASSQGSFYNEQFF.

As regards this clone: The CDR3 end falls 3 residues outside the read, so it is completed with the germline J gene. This rearrangement joins TRBV20-1 to TRBJ2-5; D remains ambiguous. V was trimmed by 3 bases and J by 3 bases, leaving 17 bases between them. The CDR3 covers 15 residues. Germline CDR1 reads DFQATT; CDR2 reads SNEGSKA (reference sequence). Here the CDR3 reads CSARSPSVAEETQYF. The sequenced part of the CDR3 DNA is TGCAGTGCTAGGAGCCCCAGTGTCGCGGAAGAGACC.

Worth noting for this clone: The CDR3 end falls 3 residues outside the read, so it is completed with the germline J gene. The rearrangement links TRBV12-3 or TRBV12-4 to TRBJ2-5, with TRBD2 identical over 11 bases. This CDR3 region has 13 residues. The V gene end was trimmed by 6 bases and the J gene end by 3 bases; junction bases not matched to a gene: 0. The part of the CDR3 DNA that was read is TGTGCCAGCAGGACTAGCGGGAAAGAGACC. Amino acid sequence: CASRTSGKET. The CDR3 as a whole reads CASRTSGKETQYF.

As concerns this clone: The read ends 3 residues early relative to the CDR3; the germline J gene fills the gap. The chain combines TRBV20-1 with TRBJ2-1; 7 bases are shared with TRBD2. V lost 3 bases, J lost 0 bases, and 5 bases stayed unmatched. CDR1 DFQATT and CDR2 SNEGSKA come from the germline V gene (reference sequence). CDR3 size: 15 residues. The CDR3 here is CSARGRGSSYNEQFF. Incomplete CDR3 DNA: TGCAGTGCTAGGGGGCGGGGGAGCTCCTACAATGAG.

Details on this clone: The read stops 3 residues short of the end of the CDR3; the missing end is completed from the germline J gene. The chain links TRBV18 to TRBJ2-4; D might be TRBD1 (6 bases). CDR3 length: 15 amino acids. Germline CDR1 is KGHSH and CDR2 is LQKENI. CDR3 bases read: TGTGCCAGCTCACCTTCAGGGGACCCTAACTATGGT. Translated, it gives CASSPSGDPNYG. The complete CDR3 sequence is CASSPSGDPNYGQYF.

The CDR3 region is CASSPQDRVVLNEQFF. The covered CDR3 bases are TGTGCCAGCAGCCCTCAAGACAGGGTGGTCCTCAATGAG. The J gene is TRBJ2-1, the V gene TRBV7-3, with TRBD1 identical over 7 bases. The CDR3 end lies 3 residues beyond the end of the read and is filled in from the germline J gene. Germline V gene sequence: CDR1 SGHTA, CDR2 FQGTGA. V shed 5 bases, J shed 6 bases, and the junction held 13 bases outside the gene matches. The CDR3 is made up of 16 amino acids.

Worth noting for this clone: The observed sequence ends 3 residues before the CDR3 terminus, with the missing tail filled in from the germline J gene. The chain is built from TRBV29-1 and TRBJ2-3; the D gene is possibly TRBD2 (5 bases). This CDR3 has 15 residues. V was trimmed by 0 bases and J by 1 base, leaving 11 bases between them. The germline gives CDR1 SQVTM, CDR2 ANQGSEA. This CDR3 reads CSVEEEADRTDTQYF. The covered CDR3 bases are TGCAGCGTTGAAGAGGAAGCGGACCGCACAGATACG.

The CDR3 spells CASSLQGVGEKLFF. The sequenced part of the CDR3 DNA is TGCGCCAGCAGCTTACAGGGTGTGGGGGAAAAA. The J gene is TRBJ1-4, the V gene TRBV5-1, with D perhaps matching TRBD1 (6 bases). The read comes to an end 3 residues before the CDR3 does, leaving the germline J gene to fill in the end. This CDR3 has 14 residues. The V gene's germline CDR1 is SGHRS and CDR2 YFSETQ. V was pared by 2 bases and J by 8 bases, with 13 bases between.

Remarks on this clone: Sequencing ends 3 residues short of the CDR3 end; the germline J gene provides the rest. The chain employs TRBV19 and TRBJ2-2, with a weak D call TRBD1 (6 bases). The CDR3 has 18 residues. Germline V gene lookup returns CDR1 LNHDA and CDR2 SQIVND (reference sequence). V was trimmed by 5 bases and J by 2 bases, leaving 21 bases between them. Incomplete CDR3 DNA: TGTGCCAGTAGTCAAACTCCGGGACACTATTCAAACACCGGGGAG. Translating it yields CASSQTPGHYSNTGE. In full, the CDR3 is CASSQTPGHYSNTGELFF.

With regard to this clone: From the germline J gene comes the end of the CDR3, since the read stops 3 residues before it. V usage is TRBV19 and J usage is TRBJ2-5; a possible D gene is TRBD1 (5 bases). Germline values: CDR1 LNHDA, CDR2 SQIVND (reference sequence). Trimming removed 7 bases at V and 4 bases at J, with 13 bases between. The CDR3 consists of 13 residues. The CDR3 bases that were read are TGTGCCAGTAATCAGGGTTGGGGAGAGACC. As protein: CASNQGWGET. The full CDR3 protein is CASNQGWGETQYF. The complete variable domain, with remaining parts taken from reference TRBV19 and TRBJ2-5, reads DGGITQSPKYLFRKEGQNVTLSCEQNLNHDAMYWYRQDPGQGLRLIYYSQIVNDFQKGDIAEGYSVSREKKESFPLTVTSAQKNPTAFYLCASNQGWGETQYFGPGTRLLVL.